This T cell receptor (beta chain) came from a study of blood T cell repertoires in COVID-19. Across the whole study: Specimens from acute and convalescent COVID-19 originated in the United States, Italy and Spain. T cells, B-cell-depleted T cells, or PBMCs provided the cDNA or gDNA that served as material.

V was pared by 3 bases and J by 5 bases, with 14 bases between. This CDR3 has 15 residues. Germline values: CDR1 MNHEY, CDR2 SMNVEV (reference sequence). Authors' analysis steps: Reference gene primers were amplified, and this amplification served to estimate nucleated cell counts. Measured with immunoSEQ multiplex PCR; TCRdb has only the in-frame clones, and not every one. V and J calls and clone size are copied from that table; D and trimming were computed from the DNA. The data hold roughly 380,000 clones, with more than 75% observed a single time. The receptor was isolated from a woman aged 30 to 39 who had recovered from COVID-19. The V call is TRBV27, the J call TRBJ2-1; a possible D gene is TRBD2 (5 bases). The specimen was PBMCs or T cells enriched from blood (not recorded which). The CDR3 sequence is CASSFSALLHNEQFF. The CDR3 DNA sequence: TGTGCCAGCAGTTTTAGCGCCCTACTCCACAATGAGCAGTTCTTC.